This TCR beta chain was recorded in a study of T cells in Graves' hyperthyroidism and ophthalmopathy. The V gene's germline CDR1 is DFQATT and CDR2 SNEGSKA (reference sequence). Trimming shortened V by 5 bases and J by 2 bases, and 12 bases separated the two germline ends. The CDR3 has 13 amino acids. RNA transcripts yielded amplified TCR beta CDR3 regions. HTBI primers were the set used in a first-round RT-PCR of the TCR CDR3. TCRdb reprocessed the multiplex PCR reads via MiXCR and lists one record per CDR3 protein. This sample has 640,000 or so distinct CDR3 sequences, with roughly 14% found just once.

The clonotype originates from a woman between 40 and 55 years old with Graves' ophthalmopathy. Sequencing used blood. The chain employs TRBV20-1 and TRBJ2-5; D is unresolved. CDR3 protein: CSASWQPQETQYF. The CDR3 nucleotides are TGCAGTGCTTCCTGGCAACCTCAAGAGACCCAGTACTTC.